The sequence of this T cell receptor beta chain was determined in a study of beta chain features in type 1 diabetes. Study information: The patient and healthy donor groups were comparable for age, gender and cell yields. Investigators examined around 110 million sorted cells across all samples. General study points: There was a moderate but significant shortening of TCRB CDR3s in all four CD4+ subsets of Type 1 diabetes patients.

By way of CD45RO/CCR7/CD25/CD127/CD95/CD27, the CD4+ regulatory, stem cell-like memory, central memory and naive cells were sorted. A few counts support this clone. Its antigen is unidentified. Expressed TCRB transcripts were sequenced after all isolated RNA was converted to cDNA. The repertoire was sequenced with immunoSEQ multiplex PCR; TCRdb's copy has only in-frame clones and lacks some. The sample has about 160,000 clones, around 8% seen once. The material sequenced was central memory CD4+ T cells from blood. This TCR derives from a woman in her thirties or forties with type 1 diabetes.

The DNA of the CDR3 is TGTGCCAGCAGCCAACGCCTAGGGCTAGCGGGGGACACCGGGGAGCTGTTTTTT. Translated: CASSQRLGLAGDTGELFF. The chain is built from TRBV14 and TRBJ2-2; TRBD2 agrees at 10 bases. Germline CDR1 is SGHDN and CDR2 is FVKESK. The CDR3 runs 18 residues. After removal of 2 bases from V and 3 bases from J, the junction contained 9 bases not matched to a gene.